Listed below are T cell receptor beta chains from one sample, sequenced in a study of cytomegalovirus exposure and HLA in healthy donors. Libraries were prepared by immunoSEQ multiplex PCR; TCRdb keeps only in-frame clonotypes and omits some of them. This repertoire includes 150,000 or so clones. The sequencing sample was made of PBMCs. All receptors derive from a woman aged 50 to 60 in good health and CMV-seronegative. Both conserved end residues are part of each CDR3. The D gene is left open where the match is weak.

CDR3: CASRGTGGVYGYTF
V: TRBV5-4
D: TRBD1

CDR3: CASGLVLGAQQFF
V: TRBV12-5
D: NA

CDR3: CASSLVATGATESYGYTF
V: TRBV7-2
D: TRBD1

CDR3: CASSLWVTGQETQYF
V: TRBV11-2
D: NA

CDR3: CASSPGQIYGYTF
V: TRBV18
D: NA

CDR3: CASSLLAAVYNEQFF
V: TRBV5-1
D: TRBD2

CDR3: CASSLAPGIEAFF
V: TRBV7-3
D: NA

CDR3: CASTRDTYQPQHF
V: TRBV2
D: NA

CDR3: CASSPAVGSGNTEAFF
V: TRBV7-2
D: NA

CDR3: CASSPHDRGMHQPQHF
V: TRBV9
D: TRBD1

CDR3: CASSSGTGIRQYF
V: TRBV7-2
D: TRBD1

CDR3: CACSPGTGNFEQFF
V: TRBV30
D: TRBD1

CDR3: CASSPFLAGGPYTGELFF
V: TRBV5-6
D: TRBD2

CDR3: CATSRQGDSPLHF
V: TRBV15
D: TRBD1

CDR3: CASSPGTPSTEQYF
V: TRBV5-4
D: NA

CDR3: CASSPRTSAYEQYF
V: TRBV6-5
D: NA

CDR3: CASSSTIPWTGNTEAFF
V: TRBV28
D: TRBD1

CDR3: CASSIDRMADTQYF
V: TRBV19
D: NA

CDR3: CASSYGQGESYGYTF
V: TRBV9
D: TRBD1

CDR3: CATSRDWAGGTEKLFF
V: TRBV15
D: NA

CDR3: CASSIGTGYGYTF
V: TRBV19
D: TRBD1

CDR3: CASSLMGAGTEAFF
V: TRBV14
D: NA

CDR3: CAWTQGVPNTGELFF
V: TRBV30
D: NA

CDR3: CASSIPSGSSYEQYF
V: TRBV19
D: TRBD2

CDR3: CASSYSGRGNYGYTF
V: TRBV6-5
D: TRBD1

CDR3: CASSLTGDYGYTF
V: TRBV28
D: TRBD1

CDR3: CAWRHRTPAGNTIYF
V: TRBV30
D: NA

CDR3: CASSSSRDRGKQPQHF
V: TRBV7-8
D: TRBD1

CDR3: CASTVTSGFNEQFF
V: TRBV6-5
D: NA

CDR3: CASSAQFGEQYF
V: TRBV7-2
D: NA

CDR3: CASSYSKRVTEAFF
V: TRBV6-6
D: NA

CDR3: CASSPRGASEKLFF
V: TRBV18
D: NA